These 24 T cell receptor beta chains share one sample of origin, sequenced in a study of shared clonotypes between healthy human individuals. Naive CD8 cells were CD45RO-negative, positively selected for CCR7, excluding terminally differentiated effector memory CD45RA+ cells. The repertoire was sequenced with immunoSEQ multiplex PCR; TCRdb's copy has only in-frame clones and lacks some. The table includes about 2 million clones, just under 95% detected once. Sequences were obtained from naive CD8+ T cells sorted from blood. These receptor sequences come from a young man in good health.

The chain carries TRBV9 and TRBJ1-5; D call uncertain. CDR1 is SGDLS, CDR2 YYNGEE, per germline. The CDR3 is 13 amino acids. V lost 4 bases to trimming and J lost 9 bases, with 14 bases between them. DNA of the CDR3: TGTGCCAGCAGCCTGGGCCGTGTGGGGCCCCAGCATTTT. This gives the protein CASSLGRVGPQHF.

The gene calls are TRBV2 and TRBJ2-1; 14 bases are a match to TRBD2. Trimming took 9 bases from V and 8 from J; bases not matched to a gene: 6. CDR3 length equals 14 residues. Germline CDR1 reads SNHLY; CDR2 reads FYNNEI. The CDR3 spells CASKTSGGAYEQFF. The DNA of the CDR3 is TGTGCCAGTAAGACTAGCGGGGGGGCCTATGAGCAGTTCTTC.

V gene TRBV2 combines with J gene TRBJ2-7; perhaps TRBD2 as D (5 bases). V was pared by 0 bases and J by 2 bases, with 14 bases between. From germline, CDR1 is SNHLY and CDR2 FYNNEI. The CDR3 extends over 16 amino acids. The CDR3 sequence is CASSEARVAGPYEQYF. CDR3 nucleotide sequence: TGTGCCAGCAGTGAAGCGCGGGTGGCGGGTCCCTACGAGCAGTACTTC.

This chain links TRBV6-6 with TRBJ2-2; the match to TRBD2 covers 7 bases. There are 14 residues in the CDR3. Germline-derived CDR1 and CDR2 are MNHNY and SVGAGI (reference sequence). V was pared by 6 bases and J by 5 bases, with 6 bases of the junction left unmatched. The CDR3 DNA reads TGTGCCAGCAGCAGCGGGATTGGAACCGGGGAGCTGTTTTTT. This encodes CASSSGIGTGELFF.

The chain employs TRBV30 and TRBJ2-5; TRBD1 aligns across 11 bases. Germline V lookup: CDR1 GTSNPN, CDR2 SVGIG (reference sequence). Unmatched junction bases numbered 7, after V lost 0 bases and J lost 4 bases. The CDR3 extends over 16 amino acids. CDR3 loop: CAWSVPWTGGGETQYF. The CDR3 nucleotides read TGTGCCTGGAGTGTACCCTGGACAGGGGGCGGAGAGACCCAGTACTTC. Full variable domain (remainder filled in from reference TRBV30 and TRBJ2-5): SQTIHQWPATLVQPVGSPLSLECTVEGTSNPNLYWYRQAAGRGLQLLFYSVGIGQISSEVPQNLSASRPQDRQFILSSKKLLLSDSGFYLCAWSVPWTGGGETQYFGPGTRLLVL.

The chain has TRBV19 and TRBJ2-5; 7 nucleotides line up with TRBD1. The CDR3 consists of 13 residues. Unmatched junction bases numbered 6, after V lost 7 bases and J lost 4 bases. In germline, CDR1 is LNHDA, CDR2 SQIVND (reference sequence). The CDR3 loop is CASIGDSGETQYF. As DNA, the CDR3 is TGTGCCAGTATCGGGGACAGCGGAGAGACCCAGTACTTC.

The rearrangement joins TRBV5-8 to TRBJ2-7; D ambiguous. The ends were cut back, 2 bases at V and 2 bases at J, with 8 bases in the middle. CDR3 length equals 13 residues. CDR1 and CDR2 (germline): SGHTS, YDEGEE. The CDR3 spells CASSFSLAYEQYF. The CDR3 DNA is TGTGCCAGCAGCTTTAGCCTAGCCTACGAGCAGTACTTC.

This chain links TRBV5-4 with TRBJ2-1, with D uncertain. The CDR3 contains 13 residues. Trimming shortened V by 3 bases and J by 8 bases, and 12 bases separated the two germline ends. Germline V gives CDR1 SGHNT, CDR2 YYREEE (reference sequence). In DNA form, the CDR3 reads TGTGCCAGCAGCTCCTCACCTGAGGATGAGCAGTTCTTC. Translating it yields CASSSSPEDEQFF.

The chain combines TRBV5-6 with TRBJ2-5; no reliable D call. V was pared by 0 bases and J by 5 bases, with 8 bases between. Germline CDR1 reads SGHDT; CDR2 reads YYEEEE. The CDR3 spans 13 residues. The CDR3: CASSLGVAETQYF. The CDR3 DNA reads as TGTGCCAGCAGCTTGGGGGTTGCGGAGACCCAGTACTTC.

The chain has TRBV29-1 and TRBJ1-5; D is perhaps TRBD1 (5 bases). CDR1 is SQVTM, CDR2 ANQGSEA, per germline. CDR3 size: 20 residues. With 0 bases removed from V and 4 bases from J, the gap between germline ends came to 28 bases. CDR3 sequence reads: CSVEDVGGRTTKWVNQPQHF. The CDR3 DNA reads TGCAGCGTTGAAGATGTGGGGGGAAGGACAACCAAATGGGTGAATCAGCCCCAGCATTTT.

The V gene is TRBV6-1, the J gene TRBJ1-1; a weak D match, TRBD1 (5 bases). V lost 8 bases and J lost 6, with 16 bases in between. The CDR3 totals 13 residues. Germline CDR1 is MNHNS and CDR2 is SASEGT. The CDR3 DNA reads as TGTGCCAGCCCGGGGCTAGGGCTGGCTGAAGCTTTCTTT. Protein: CASPGLGLAEAFF.

The chain links TRBV27 to TRBJ2-5; D uncertain. Germline V gene data show CDR1 as MNHEY and CDR2 as SMNVEV (reference sequence). The CDR3 spans 13 residues. Trimming removed 5 bases at V and 5 bases at J, with 12 bases between. In DNA form, the CDR3 reads TGTGCCAGCAGTCCTAACCAAGGCGAGACCCAGTACTTC. Protein: CASSPNQGETQYF.

V gene TRBV7-9 combines with J gene TRBJ1-1, with TRBD1 matching over 10 bases. CDR1 is SEHNR, CDR2 FQNEAQ, per germline (reference sequence). CDR3 length: 14 residues. Losses at the gene ends were 5 bases for V and 0 bases for J; bases not matched to a gene: 0. The CDR3 region is CASSGTGVNTEAFF. CDR3 bases: TGTGCCAGCAGCGGGACAGGGGTGAACACTGAAGCTTTCTTT.

This clone came up once. This chain links TRBV7-3 with TRBJ2-7; D is perhaps TRBD1 or TRBD2 (5 bases each). Trimming pared 5 bases from V and 2 bases from J, leaving 10 bases between. The length of the CDR3 is 13 residues. CDR1 SGHTA and CDR2 FQGTGA come from the germline V gene. In nucleotides, the CDR3 is TGTGCCAGCAGCCGGGACGAAACCTACGAGCAGTACTTC. Protein sequence: CASSRDETYEQYF.

The V call is TRBV19, the J call TRBJ2-1; TRBD2 is a possible D gene (6 bases). The ends were cut back, 2 bases at V and 13 bases at J, with 15 bases in the middle. The V gene's germline CDR1 is LNHDA and CDR2 SQIVND (reference sequence). The CDR3 sequence is 13 residues long. CDR3 region: CASSISGAVSQFF. The DNA of the CDR3 is TGTGCCAGTAGTATATCGGGAGCGGTGTCCCAGTTCTTC.

The table lists this clone with a count of one. DNA for the CDR3: TGTGCCAGCAGTTTGAGGACAGGGGCAGCTCAGCCCCAGCATTTT. It yields the protein CASSLRTGAAQPQHF. The rearrangement uses TRBV28 and TRBJ1-5, with 9 bases fitting TRBD1. CDR3 length: 15 amino acids. Germline V gene data show CDR1 as MDHEN and CDR2 as SYDVKM. The V gene end was trimmed by 3 bases and the J gene end by 6 bases; junction bases not matched to a gene: 6.

This chain links TRBV7-9 with TRBJ2-7; 9 nucleotides agree with TRBD1. Germline CDR1 reads SEHNR; CDR2 reads FQNEAQ (reference sequence). Germline trimming cut 5 bases from V and 3 bases from J; bases unmatched to any gene: 8. The CDR3 contains 15 residues. The CDR3 here is CASSARTGALYEQYF. The CDR3 DNA is TGTGCCAGCAGCGCCCGGACAGGGGCTCTCTACGAGCAGTACTTC.

The chain links TRBV2 to TRBJ1-1, with no clear D. This CDR3 comprises 15 residues. Trimming stripped 6 bases from V and 0 bases from J, with 14 bases between. Germline CDR1 and CDR2: SNHLY and FYNNEI. The CDR3, as DNA: TGTGCCAGCAGCCCCCCCGGCGAAGTGAACACTGAAGCTTTCTTT. Translating gives CASSPPGEVNTEAFF.

Notes on this clone: Other nucleotide sequences from this sample produce the same CDR3. The V and J genes are TRBV28 and TRBJ2-7; D is undetermined. Germline loops: CDR1 MDHEN, CDR2 SYDVKM. V gave up 3 bases and J gave up 0 bases, with 6 bases separating them. There are 13 residues in the CDR3. CDR3 sequence reads: CASSFGFSYEQYF. As DNA, the CDR3 is TGTGCCAGCAGTTTTGGGTTCTCCTACGAGCAGTACTTC.

The chain uses TRBV27 and TRBJ2-7; D uncertain. The CDR3 is 14 amino acids. Germline assignment: CDR1 MNHEY and CDR2 SMNVEV (reference sequence). V lost 3 bases to trimming and J lost 0 bases, with 9 bases between them. The DNA for the CDR3 is TGTGCCAGCAGTTTTGGGCAGGTCTCCTACGAGCAGTACTTC. This sequence encodes CASSFGQVSYEQYF.

This clone appeared once. This chain joins TRBV30 and TRBJ2-7; D unclear. Germline V gene sequence: CDR1 GTSNPN, CDR2 SVGIG (reference sequence). The length of the CDR3 is 14 residues. The germline V and J ends were trimmed by 2 bases and 2 bases, with 13 bases remaining between them. For the CDR3, the DNA is TGTGCCTGGAGTTCCGGCCGCAAAACCTACGAGCAGTACTTC. This encodes CAWSSGRKTYEQYF.

This sequence joins TRBV6-1 and TRBJ2-7, with TRBD1 matching 8 bases. Germline V gene sequence: CDR1 MNHNS, CDR2 SASEGT. J lost 3 bases, V lost 3 bases, and 13 bases had no gene match. The CDR3 has 17 amino acids. The CDR3 nucleotides are TGTGCCAGCAGTGATTACGTCGCCGGGACAGGTATCTACGAGCAGTACTTC. Translated: CASSDYVAGTGIYEQYF.

This rearrangement joins TRBV4-1 to TRBJ2-1; D possibly uses TRBD1 or TRBD2 (5 bases each). V lost 0 bases to trimming and J lost 1 base, with 13 bases between them. Per germline, CDR1 MGHRA and CDR2 YSYEKL. The CDR3 extends over 17 amino acids. The DNA of the CDR3 is TGCGCCAGCAGCCAAGACCAGGCTGGGGGATCCTACAATGAGCAGTTCTTC. Amino acid sequence: CASSQDQAGGSYNEQFF.

V gene TRBV19 combines with J gene TRBJ2-7; 7 bases map to TRBD1. V shed 6 bases and J 2 bases; nucleotides not matched to a gene: 10. The CDR3 is made up of 15 amino acids. Germline V CDR1 and CDR2: LNHDA, SQIVND (reference sequence). The CDR3 DNA reads as TGTGCCAGTAGCATACAGGGGTTGGGGGCCTACGAGCAGTACTTC. Residues: CASSIQGLGAYEQYF.